This entry lists 3 T cell receptor beta chains sequenced from one sample in a study of T-cell memory formation after mild COVID-19. TCRdb re-called the 5' RACE reads through MiXCR, storing one row per CDR3 protein. The table has 190,000 or so distinct CDR3 sequences, around 27% seen once. Specimen: PBMCs or a T cell subset sorted from them (not recorded which). The receptor set was obtained from an adult woman who had mild COVID-19 (a few samples of this study predate the infection). Cell type and time point are not known.

Only a few counts were recorded for this clonotype. The chain combines TRBV7-2 with TRBJ2-5, with D perhaps being TRBD1 or TRBD2 (5 bases each). The CDR3 spans 15 residues. Trimming shortened V by 0 bases and J by 1 base, and 9 bases separated the two germline ends. Germline-derived CDR1 and CDR2 are SGHTA and FQGNSA. The CDR3 loop is CASSLAGGTQETQYF. The DNA of the CDR3 is TGTGCCAGCAGCTTAGCTGGGGGTACCCAAGAGACCCAGTACTTC.

The V gene is TRBV29-1, the J gene TRBJ1-1, with a weak D call TRBD1 (5 bases). Per the germline V gene, CDR1 is SQVTM and CDR2 is ANQGSEA. The length of the CDR3 is 15 residues. Trimming left V 6 bases short and J 0 bases short, with 17 bases between. The chain's CDR3 is CSVGDGPTLNTEAFF. The CDR3 DNA reads as TGCAGCGTCGGGGACGGGCCGACCCTGAACACTGAAGCTTTCTTT.

The genes are TRBV30 and TRBJ1-6; 8 positions match TRBD1. The germline V gene has CDR1 GTSNPN and CDR2 SVGIG (reference sequence). V was pared by 5 bases and J by 9 bases, with 3 bases of the junction left unmatched. The CDR3 extends over 12 amino acids. CDR3 DNA: TGTGCCTGGCGGACAGGGACTTCACCCCTCCACTTT. It is translated as CAWRTGTSPLHF.